This paragraph reports one T cell receptor beta chain. Its cognate antigen has yet to be identified. The input lacks base qualities; no much larger clone sits a single base away. Participants in the prospective study were enrolled through a virtual design, were aged roughly 18 to 100 years, and lived in fewer than 30 United States geographic areas. Cohort assignment in the prospective study relied on participant-reported clinical history from a screening survey and a study questionnaire. ImmuneRACE Cohort 3 recovered participants were defined by two consecutive negative NP/OP PCR tests, healthcare professional clearance, or symptom resolution. Each participant in the prospective study had whole blood, serum and a nasopharyngeal or oropharyngeal swab collected by mobile phlebotomists. Participants in the prospective study had the option to provide additional blood draws and questionnaires over a roughly 2-month period. Blood samples from the prospective study were shipped frozen or at room temperature prior to DNA extraction.

TCRbeta CDR3 regions were amplified from genomic DNA by means of the immunoSEQ Assay, a bias-controlled multiplex PCR. The paper's processing steps were these. The number of nucleated cells in each sample was estimated by amplification of reference gene primers within the assay. Sequence reads were collapsed and filtered to measure the absolute abundance of every unique TCRbeta CDR3 rearrangement. For each sample, productive Simpson clonality was calculated by taking the square root of Simpson's diversity index across productive rearrangements. Drawn from immuneACCESS, this table holds only the in-frame rearrangements with V and J called that TCRdb kept. Clones are partly lost; checked studies trace under half to an unresolved V gene and leave the rest unexplained. That table is the source of V, J and clone size, and D and trimming were worked out from the DNA. The sample table shows nearly 200,000 clones, and roughly 90% are seen once. The ten biggest clones cover approximately 7.6% of the sample.

The entry originates in a study of blood T cell repertoires in COVID-19 (dated by TCRdb to 2020 to 2022). Regarding the complete study: Collaborator samples came from the United States, Italy and Spain and covered acute and convalescent phases of COVID-19. Where available, HLA class I and class II types were taken from metadata supplied by the sample provider and were not determined by assay-based typing. The repertoires were made available in a free public database intended to serve as a resource for research on the immune response to SARS-CoV-2. The sample metadata nearly always contained a de-identified subject ID, COVID-19 status, age in years and sex. The material from the prospective study consisted of cDNA or gDNA derived from T cells, B-cell-depleted T cells, or PBMCs. The dataset comprised deeply sampled blood TCRbeta repertoires from subjects exposed to, actively infected with, or recovered from COVID-19. Samples came from the ongoing ImmuneRACE study (first 160 participants) plus 1,254 subjects from 6 global collaborators. Study-level results and caveats: The quantity of clinical and demographic metadata differed by source and by participant and was supplied without curation.

The CDR1 and CDR2 encoded by the germline V gene are MDHEN and SYDVKM. Trimmed from V: 6 bases; trimmed from J: 6 bases; junction bases lacking a gene match: 11. The CDR3 runs 15 residues from the cysteine to the phenylalanine. Only CDR3 DNA is held: 45 bases, read in frame from base 1. The TCR comes from a woman younger than 35 who had recovered from COVID-19. This chain is built from TRBV28 and TRBJ1-2; 9 central nucleotides agree with TRBD1. The sequencing input was PBMCs or T cells enriched from blood (not recorded which). The encoded CDR3 is CASSSLPTGGNGYTF. The DNA sequence is TGTGCCAGCAGCTCCCTTCCGACAGGGGGAAATGGCTACACCTTC.